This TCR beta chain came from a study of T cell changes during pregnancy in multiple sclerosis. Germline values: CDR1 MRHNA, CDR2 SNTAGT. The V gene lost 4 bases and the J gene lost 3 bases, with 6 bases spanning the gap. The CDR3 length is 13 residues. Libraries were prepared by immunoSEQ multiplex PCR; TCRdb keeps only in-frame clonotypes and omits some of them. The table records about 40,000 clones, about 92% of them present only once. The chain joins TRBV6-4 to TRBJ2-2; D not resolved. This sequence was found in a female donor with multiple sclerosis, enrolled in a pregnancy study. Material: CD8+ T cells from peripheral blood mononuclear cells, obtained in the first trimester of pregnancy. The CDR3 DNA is TGTGCCAGCAGTGTCGTAGACACCGGGGAGCTGTTTTTT. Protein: CASSVVDTGELFF.